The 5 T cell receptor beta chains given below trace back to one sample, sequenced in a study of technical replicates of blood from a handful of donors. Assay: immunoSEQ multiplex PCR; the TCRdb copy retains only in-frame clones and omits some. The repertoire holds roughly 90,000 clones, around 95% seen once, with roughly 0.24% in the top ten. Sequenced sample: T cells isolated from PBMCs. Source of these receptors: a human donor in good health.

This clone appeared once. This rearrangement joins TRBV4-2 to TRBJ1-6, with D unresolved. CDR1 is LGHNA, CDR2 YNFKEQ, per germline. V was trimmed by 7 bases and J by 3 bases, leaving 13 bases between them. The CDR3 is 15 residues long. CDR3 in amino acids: CASKGGEYYNSPLHF. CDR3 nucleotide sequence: TGTGCCAGCAAAGGCGGGGAATACTATAATTCACCCCTCCACTTT.

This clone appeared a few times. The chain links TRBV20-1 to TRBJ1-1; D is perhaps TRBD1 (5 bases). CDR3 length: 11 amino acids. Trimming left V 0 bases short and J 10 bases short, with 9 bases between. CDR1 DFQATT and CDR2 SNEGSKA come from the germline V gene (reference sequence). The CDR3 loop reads CSARDGRGAFF. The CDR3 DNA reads TGCAGTGCTAGAGATGGAAGGGGAGCTTTCTTT.

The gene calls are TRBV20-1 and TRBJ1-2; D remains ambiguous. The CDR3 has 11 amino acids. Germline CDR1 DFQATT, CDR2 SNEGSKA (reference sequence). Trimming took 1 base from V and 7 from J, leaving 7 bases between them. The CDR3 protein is CSARVSGGYTF. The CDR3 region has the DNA TGCAGTGCTAGAGTTTCGGGTGGCTACACCTTC.

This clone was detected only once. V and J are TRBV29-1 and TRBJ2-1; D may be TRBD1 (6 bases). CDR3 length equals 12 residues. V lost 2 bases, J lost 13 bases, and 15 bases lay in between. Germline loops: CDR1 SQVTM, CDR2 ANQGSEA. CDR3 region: CSVETGTYTQFF. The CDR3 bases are TGCAGCGTTGAAACGGGGACATATACTCAGTTCTTC.

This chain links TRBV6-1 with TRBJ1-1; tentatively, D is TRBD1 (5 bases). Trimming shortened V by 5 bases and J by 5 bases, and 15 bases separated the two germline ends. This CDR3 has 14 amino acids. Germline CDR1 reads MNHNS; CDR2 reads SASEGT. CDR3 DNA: TGTGCCAGCAGTTTTAAAGGGAGGGGAACTGAAGCTTTCTTT. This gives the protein CASSFKGRGTEAFF.